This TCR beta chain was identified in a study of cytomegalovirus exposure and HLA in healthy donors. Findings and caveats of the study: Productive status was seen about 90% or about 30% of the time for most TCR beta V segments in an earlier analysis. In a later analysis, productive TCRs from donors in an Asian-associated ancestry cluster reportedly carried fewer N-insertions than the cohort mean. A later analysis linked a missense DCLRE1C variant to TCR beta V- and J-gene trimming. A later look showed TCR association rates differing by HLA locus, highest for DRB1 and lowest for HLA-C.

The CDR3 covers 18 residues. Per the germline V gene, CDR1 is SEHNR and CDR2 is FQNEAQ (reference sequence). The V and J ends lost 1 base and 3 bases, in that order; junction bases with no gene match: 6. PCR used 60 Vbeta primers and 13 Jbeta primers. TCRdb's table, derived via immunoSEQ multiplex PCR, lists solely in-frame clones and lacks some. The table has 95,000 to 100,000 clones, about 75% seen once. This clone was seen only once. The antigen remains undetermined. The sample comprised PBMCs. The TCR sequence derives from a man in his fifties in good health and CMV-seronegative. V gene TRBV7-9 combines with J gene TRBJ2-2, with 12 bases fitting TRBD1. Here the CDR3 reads CASSLGPWDRGHTGELFF. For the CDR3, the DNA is TGTGCCAGCAGCTTAGGTCCCTGGGACAGGGGGCACACCGGGGAGCTGTTTTTT.